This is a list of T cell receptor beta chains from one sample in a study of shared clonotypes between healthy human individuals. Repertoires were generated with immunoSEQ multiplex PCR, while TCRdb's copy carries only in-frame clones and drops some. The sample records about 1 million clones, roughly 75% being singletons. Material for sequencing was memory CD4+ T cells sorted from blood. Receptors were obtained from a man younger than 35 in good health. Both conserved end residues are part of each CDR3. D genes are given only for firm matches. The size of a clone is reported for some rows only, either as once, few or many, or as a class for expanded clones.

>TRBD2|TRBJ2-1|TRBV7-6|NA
CASSLVGTSYEQFF
TGTGCCAGCAGCTTAGTAGGGACTAGCTACGAGCAGTTCTTC
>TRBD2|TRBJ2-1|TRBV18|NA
CASSPLPGLAGAGNEQFF
TGTGCCAGCTCACCCCTACCAGGACTAGCGGGGGCGGGGAATGAGCAGTTCTTC
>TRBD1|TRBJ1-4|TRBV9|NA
CASSGSQDRDDWEKLFF
TGTGCCAGCAGCGGAAGCCAAGACAGGGACGACTGGGAAAAACTGTTTTTT
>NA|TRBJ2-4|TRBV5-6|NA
CASSLGEKTKNIQYF
TGTGCCAGCAGCTTGGGAGAGAAAACCAAAAACATTCAGTACTTC
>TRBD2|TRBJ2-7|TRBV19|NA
CASSGLAGSYEQYF
TGTGCCAGTAGTGGACTAGCGGGGTCCTACGAGCAGTACTTC
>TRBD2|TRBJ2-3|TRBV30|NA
CACPRGAGAADTQYF
TGTGCCTGCCCTAGAGGGGCGGGAGCCGCAGATACGCAGTATTTT
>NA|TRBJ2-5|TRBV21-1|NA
CASSKALGSGVQETQYF
TGTGCCAGCAGCAAAGCCCTGGGTAGCGGGGTACAAGAGACCCAGTACTTC
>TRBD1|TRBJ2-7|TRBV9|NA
CASSVDMGQGARPQYF
TGTGCCAGCAGCGTTGACATGGGACAGGGGGCGCGACCGCAGTACTTC
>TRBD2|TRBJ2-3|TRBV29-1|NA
CSVLAGVDTQYF
TGCAGCGTGTTAGCGGGAGTAGATACGCAGTATTTT
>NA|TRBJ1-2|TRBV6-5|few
CASSYSRGQVYGYTF
TGTGCCAGCAGTTACTCACGGGGGCAGGTCTATGGCTACACCTTC
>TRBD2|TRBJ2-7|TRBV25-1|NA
CASSEFGTSVGEQYF
TGTGCCAGCAGTGAATTCGGGACTAGCGTCGGCGAGCAGTACTTC
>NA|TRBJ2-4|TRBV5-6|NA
CASSLDFSADIQYF
TGTGCCAGCAGCTTGGATTTCTCCGCGGACATTCAGTACTTC
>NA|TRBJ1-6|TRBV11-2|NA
CASSLESGGGSPLHF
TGTGCCAGCAGCTTAGAAAGCGGGGGTGGTTCACCCCTCCACTTT
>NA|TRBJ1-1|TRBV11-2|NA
CASSPQHGNTEAFF
TGTGCCAGCAGCCCTCAACACGGCAACACTGAAGCTTTCTTT
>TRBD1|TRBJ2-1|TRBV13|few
CASSSPWTGQLSYNEQFF
TGTGCCAGCAGCTCGCCCTGGACAGGCCAACTCTCCTACAATGAGCAGTTCTTC
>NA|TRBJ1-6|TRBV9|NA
CASSVGDQLFPLHF
TGTGCCAGCAGCGTAGGGGACCAACTCTTCCCCCTCCACTTT
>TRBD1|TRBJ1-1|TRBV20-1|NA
CSAPGQGEAFF
TGCAGTGCCCCAGGACAGGGGGAAGCTTTCTTT
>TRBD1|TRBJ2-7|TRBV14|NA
CASSQGGQGTYEQYF
TGTGCCAGCAGCCAAGGGGGACAGGGGACCTACGAGCAGTACTTC
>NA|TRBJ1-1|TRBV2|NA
CASRGGMNTEAFF
TGTGCCAGCAGGGGGGGTATGAACACTGAAGCTTTCTTT
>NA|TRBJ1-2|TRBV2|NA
CASSNPGGTNYGYTF
TGTGCCAGCAGCAACCCCGGGGGGACTAACTATGGCTACACCTTC
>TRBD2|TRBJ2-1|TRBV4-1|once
CASSQESLWASGGSSSYNEQFF
TGCGCCAGCAGCCAAGAATCCCTTTGGGCTAGCGGGGGGTCTAGCTCCTACAATGAGCAGTTCTTC
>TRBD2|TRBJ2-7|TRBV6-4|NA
CASSDSRGLAKVNYEQYF
TGTGCCAGCAGTGACTCTCGGGGACTAGCGAAGGTAAACTACGAGCAGTACTTC
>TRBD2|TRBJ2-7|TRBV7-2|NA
CASKIAGGSYEQYF
TGTGCCAGCAAAATAGCGGGAGGCTCCTACGAGCAGTACTTC
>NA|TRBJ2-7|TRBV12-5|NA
CASAPSGNGEQYF
TGTGCTAGTGCCCCCTCAGGGAACGGCGAGCAGTACTTC
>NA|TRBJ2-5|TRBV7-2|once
CASSPKRRVEETQYF
TGTGCCAGCAGCCCCAAGCGGCGGGTGGAGGAGACCCAGTACTTC
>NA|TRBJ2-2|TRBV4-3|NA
CASSQKVISGQNTGELFF
TGCGCCAGCAGCCAAAAGGTGATTAGCGGCCAAAACACCGGGGAGCTGTTTTTT
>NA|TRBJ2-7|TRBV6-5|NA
CASSYRGGGYEQYF
TGTGCCAGCAGTTACAGGGGAGGCGGTTACGAGCAGTACTTC
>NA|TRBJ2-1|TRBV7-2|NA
CASSLAGQEQFF
TGTGCCAGCAGCTTAGCAGGACAAGAGCAGTTCTTC
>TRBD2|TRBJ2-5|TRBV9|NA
CASSVAGTSWVGETQYF
TGTGCCAGCAGCGTAGCGGGGACTAGTTGGGTTGGAGAGACCCAGTACTTC
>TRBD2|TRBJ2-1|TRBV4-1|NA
CASRGGVSYNEQFF
TGCGCCAGCAGGGGGGGGGTTTCCTACAATGAGCAGTTCTTC
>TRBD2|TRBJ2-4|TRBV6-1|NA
CASRGGSGNKNIQYF
TGTGCCAGCAGGGGGGGGTCGGGCAACAAAAACATTCAGTACTTC
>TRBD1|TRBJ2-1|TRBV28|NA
CASSSPDRIKQFF
TGTGCCAGCAGTTCCCCGGACAGGATTAAGCAGTTCTTC
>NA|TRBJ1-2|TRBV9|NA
CASSVASRQDTGYTF
TGTGCCAGCAGCGTAGCTAGTCGACAGGACACCGGCTACACCTTC
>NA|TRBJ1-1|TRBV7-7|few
CASSYSKNTEAFF
TGTGCTAGCAGCTATTCCAAGAACACTGAAGCTTTCTTT
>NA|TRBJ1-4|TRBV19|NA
CASRGDTREKLFF
TGTGCCAGTAGAGGTGACACGCGGGAAAAACTGTTTTTT
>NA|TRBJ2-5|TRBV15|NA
CATSRDPTPQETQYF
TGTGCCACCAGCAGAGATCCGACTCCCCAAGAGACCCAGTACTTC
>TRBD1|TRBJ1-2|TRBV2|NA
CASRPGTGSFGYTF
TGTGCCAGCAGGCCCGGGACAGGGAGTTTCGGCTACACCTTC
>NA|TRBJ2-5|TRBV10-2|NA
CASSESVASRETQYF
TGCGCCAGCAGTGAGTCTGTAGCTTCCCGAGAGACCCAGTACTTC
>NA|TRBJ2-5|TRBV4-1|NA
CASSQGGYQETQYF
TGCGCCAGCAGCCAAGGAGGCTACCAAGAGACCCAGTACTTC
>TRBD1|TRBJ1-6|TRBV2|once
CASSQDRVIYNSPLHF
TGTGCCAGCAGCCAGGACAGGGTAATCTATAATTCACCCCTCCACTTT
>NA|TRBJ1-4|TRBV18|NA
CASSPRSAATNEKLFF
TGTGCCAGCTCACCCAGATCCGCCGCAACTAATGAAAAACTGTTTTTT
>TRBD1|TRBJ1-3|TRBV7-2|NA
CASSKTGDSGNTIYF
TGTGCCAGCAGCAAGACAGGGGACTCTGGAAACACCATATATTTT
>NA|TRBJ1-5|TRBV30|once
CAWSKTGSGDQPQHF
TGTGCCTGGAGCAAAACTGGGTCCGGAGATCAGCCCCAGCATTTT
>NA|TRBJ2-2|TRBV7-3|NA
CASSSREAGELFF
TGTGCCAGCAGCTCCAGGGAGGCCGGGGAGCTGTTTTTT
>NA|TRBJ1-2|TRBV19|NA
CATLGTDYGYTF
TGTGCCACTCTCGGGACGGACTATGGCTACACCTTC
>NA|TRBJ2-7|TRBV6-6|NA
CASSYGTGGNEQYF
TGTGCCAGCAGTTACGGTACAGGAGGCAACGAGCAGTACTTC
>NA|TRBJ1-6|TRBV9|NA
CASSVGWGNKDNSPLHF
TGTGCCAGCAGCGTAGGTTGGGGGAACAAAGATAATTCACCCCTCCACTTT
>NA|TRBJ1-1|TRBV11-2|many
CASSLATENTEAFF
TGTGCCAGCAGCTTAGCGACGGAGAACACTGAAGCTTTCTTT
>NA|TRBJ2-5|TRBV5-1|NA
CASSAIQETQYF
TGCGCCAGCAGCGCCATACAAGAGACCCAGTACTTC
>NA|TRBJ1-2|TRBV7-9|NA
CASSLVVGGTSNGYTF
TGTGCCAGCAGCTTAGTGGTTGGTGGGACATCAAATGGCTACACCTTC
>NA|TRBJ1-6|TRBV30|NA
CAWTNDSPLHF
TGTGCCTGGACTAACGATTCACCCCTCCACTTT
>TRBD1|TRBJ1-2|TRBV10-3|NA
CAISAGQGNTF
TGTGCCATCAGTGCCGGACAGGGAAACACCTTC
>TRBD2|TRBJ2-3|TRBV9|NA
CASSMRLAGSTDTQYF
TGTGCCAGCAGCATGCGACTAGCGGGTAGCACAGATACGCAGTATTTT
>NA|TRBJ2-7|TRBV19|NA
CASCPGGSYEQYF
TGTGCCAGTTGCCCCGGGGGTTCCTACGAGCAGTACTTC
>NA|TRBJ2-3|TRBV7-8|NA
CASSLGGRSTDTQYF
TGTGCCAGCAGCTTAGGGGGTCGATCCACAGATACGCAGTATTTT